Listed below are T cell receptor beta chains from one sample, sequenced in a study of blood T cell repertoires in COVID-19. This table comes from immunoSEQ multiplex PCR, and its TCRdb copy is limited to in-frame clones, with some not included. This table has about 140,000 clones, about 83% appearing once. Sequencing was carried out using peripheral blood. These receptors were collected from a woman aged 45-59 years with active or convalescent COVID-19. Each CDR3 is given with its conserved first and last residue. Each record gives: clone size, V gene, D gene, J gene, CDR3 protein, CDR3 DNA. D genes are given only for firm matches. Size tells how often a clone was seen (once, few, many) or the class of an expanded clone, and some rows leave it out.

.	TRBV6-2/TRBV6-3	TRBD2	TRBJ2-5	CASSPRTSGGQETQYF	TGTGCCAGCAGCCCTAGGACTAGCGGGGGGCAAGAGACCCAGTACTTC
.	TRBV15	.	TRBJ2-1	CATCRAGSYNEQFF	TGTGCCACCTGCAGGGCTGGGAGCTACAATGAGCAGTTCTTC
.	TRBV5-5	.	TRBJ1-1	CASSSRQLNTEAFF	TGTGCCAGCAGCTCCAGACAGTTGAACACTGAAGCTTTCTTT
.	TRBV5-8	.	TRBJ1-1	CASRERAMNTEAFF	TGTGCCAGCCGTGAGCGGGCCATGAACACTGAAGCTTTCTTT
.	TRBV6-2/TRBV6-3	.	TRBJ1-2	CASSTGAGYTF	TGTGCCAGCAGTACAGGTGCAGGCTACACCTTC
.	TRBV5-5	TRBD1	TRBJ1-2	CASTGGTAPNYGYTF	TGTGCCAGCACCGGAGGGACAGCCCCCAACTATGGCTACACCTTC
.	TRBV7-2	.	TRBJ1-5	CASSKGDYQPQHF	TGTGCCAGCAGTAAGGGAGATTATCAGCCCCAGCATTTT
.	TRBV12-3/TRBV12-4	.	TRBJ1-2	CASSLDSFGVYTF	TGTGCCAGCAGTTTAGATAGTTTCGGGGTCTACACCTTC
.	TRBV7-2	.	TRBJ1-5	CASSPSAPVSQPQHF	TGTGCCAGCAGCCCCAGCGCCCCCGTCAGTCAGCCCCAGCATTTT
.	TRBV30	.	TRBJ1-1	CAWRIQGRGEAFF	TGTGCCTGGAGAATTCAGGGAAGGGGTGAAGCTTTCTTT
.	TRBV6-1	.	TRBJ1-2	CASSDQGKANYGYTF	TGTGCCAGCAGTGATCAGGGGAAAGCTAACTATGGCTACACCTTC
.	TRBV28	.	TRBJ1-3	CASSPPGLLSGNTIYF	TGTGCCAGCAGCCCACCGGGACTCCTGTCTGGAAACACCATATATTTT
.	TRBV6-5	TRBD1	TRBJ2-5	CASNLDRGLETQYF	TGTGCCAGCAACCTGGACAGGGGCTTGGAGACCCAGTACTTC
.	TRBV7-7	TRBD1	TRBJ2-7	CASSPDRGYEQYF	TGTGCTAGCAGCCCGGACAGGGGTTACGAGCAGTACTTC
many	TRBV13	.	TRBJ1-1	CASSSKTGNTEAFF	TGTGCCAGCAGCTCTAAAACAGGGAACACTGAAGCTTTCTTT
once	TRBV11-3	TRBD2	TRBJ2-3	CASSEGTSGGGTDTQYF	TGTGCCAGCAGCGAAGGGACTAGCGGGGGGGGGACAGATACGCAGTATTTT
.	TRBV7-9	.	TRBJ1-5	CASSLAQEGKGGQPQHF	TGTGCCAGCAGCTTAGCGCAGGAGGGGAAGGGTGGTCAGCCCCAGCATTTT
.	TRBV5-1	.	TRBJ1-2	CASSAEGWREDYGYTF	TGCGCCAGCAGCGCCGAGGGATGGAGAGAGGACTATGGCTACACCTTC
.	TRBV4-3	TRBD2	TRBJ2-7	CASSQEGGRALYEQYF	TGCGCCAGCAGCCAAGAGGGCGGGAGGGCCCTCTACGAGCAGTACTTC
.	TRBV5-4	TRBD1	TRBJ2-2	CASSLASGQGNTGELFF	TGTGCCAGCAGCTTGGCCTCCGGACAGGGAAACACCGGGGAGCTGTTTTTT
.	TRBV2	TRBD1	TRBJ2-7	CASSQTGGVSYEQYF	TGTGCCAGCAGTCAGACAGGGGGGGTCTCCTACGAGCAGTACTTC
.	TRBV10-3	.	TRBJ1-1	CAINPTGINTEAFF	TGTGCCATCAACCCTACAGGGATAAACACTGAAGCTTTCTTT
.	TRBV10-3	.	TRBJ1-2	CAISDGRREDGYTF	TGTGCCATCAGTGACGGTAGGCGGGAGGATGGCTACACCTTC
.	TRBV28	.	TRBJ1-4	CASSPLDTYEKLFF	TGTGCCAGCAGCCCTCTGGACACTTATGAAAAACTGTTTTTT
few	TRBV20-1	.	TRBJ1-2	CSASRAIRGSGSLNYGYTF	TGCAGTGCTAGTCGCGCGATAAGGGGGTCTGGGTCGCTTAACTATGGCTACACCTTC
.	TRBV4-1	.	TRBJ2-5	CASSQGRTGTQETQYF	TGCGCCAGCAGCCAAGGTAGGACCGGGACTCAAGAGACCCAGTACTTC
.	TRBV10-3	.	TRBJ1-1	CAQGEGAGEAFF	TGTGCCCAAGGAGAAGGCGCGGGAGAAGCTTTCTTT
.	TRBV7-2	.	TRBJ1-1	CASSLLPGAYTEAFF	TGTGCCAGCAGCTTGCTACCAGGGGCCTACACTGAAGCTTTCTTT
.	TRBV29-1	.	TRBJ1-2	CSVGTSGYGYTF	TGCAGCGTTGGAACATCGGGCTATGGCTACACCTTC
.	TRBV25-1	.	TRBJ1-1	CASSGQYTEAFF	TGTGCCAGCAGTGGCCAGTACACTGAAGCTTTCTTT
.	TRBV6-5	.	TRBJ1-1	CASSYQVHRVNTEAFF	TGTGCCAGCAGTTACCAAGTCCACAGGGTGAACACTGAAGCTTTCTTT
once	TRBV11-2	.	TRBJ1-2	CASSLGTGTSGGYTF	TGTGCCAGCAGCCTAGGAACAGGGACGTCTGGTGGCTACACCTTC
.	TRBV27	.	TRBJ1-1	CASSPTPTKAFF	TGTGCCAGCAGTCCCACACCGACAAAAGCTTTCTTT
.	TRBV6-5	.	TRBJ2-6	CATVEGGSGANVLTF	TGTGCCACCGTCGAAGGGGGCTCTGGGGCCAACGTCCTGACTTTC
.	TRBV18	TRBD1	TRBJ1-1	CASSPRDRGYNTEAFF	TGTGCCAGCTCACCGCGGGACAGGGGGTATAACACTGAAGCTTTCTTT
.	TRBV9	.	TRBJ1-4	CASSVGQATNEKLFF	TGTGCCAGCAGCGTAGGACAGGCAACTAATGAAAAACTGTTTTTT
.	TRBV5-1	TRBD1	TRBJ1-1	CASSLVGGQGNTEAFF	TGCGCCAGCAGCCTAGTTGGGGGACAGGGTAACACTGAAGCTTTCTTT
.	TRBV28	.	TRBJ2-3	CASSLGRGAGPADTQYF	TGTGCCAGCAGTTTAGGTCGGGGGGCAGGTCCGGCAGATACGCAGTATTTT
.	TRBV29-1	.	TRBJ1-1	CSVSLFGRLNTEAFF	TGCAGCGTTTCCCTCTTTGGGAGACTGAACACTGAAGCTTTCTTT
.	TRBV2	TRBD1	TRBJ2-7	CARRWDSGYEQYF	TGTGCCAGGAGGTGGGACAGTGGGTACGAGCAGTACTTC
.	TRBV19	.	TRBJ2-7	CASSRGHTYEQYF	TGTGCCAGTAGTAGGGGACACACCTACGAGCAGTACTTC
few	TRBV6-5	.	TRBJ2-1	CASSRDYNEQFF	TGTGCCAGCAGTCGGGACTACAATGAGCAGTTCTTC
few	TRBV7-8	.	TRBJ2-3	CASSFWQKPDTQYF	TGTGCCAGCAGCTTTTGGCAGAAACCAGATACGCAGTATTTT
.	TRBV2	.	TRBJ1-1	CASRPILGEAFF	TGTGCCAGCAGGCCAATTCTGGGCGAAGCTTTCTTT
.	TRBV14	TRBD1	TRBJ1-6	CASSHGTVLNSPLHF	TGTGCCAGCAGCCACGGGACAGTGCTTAATTCACCCCTCCACTTT
.	TRBV19	.	TRBJ1-2	CASSQGSTNYGYTF	TGTGCCAGTAGTCAGGGTTCTACTAACTATGGCTACACCTTC
.	TRBV7-6	TRBD1	TRBJ1-4	CASSLDRASEKLFF	TGTGCCAGCAGCCTGGACAGGGCCAGCGAAAAACTGTTTTTT
.	TRBV7-3	.	TRBJ2-7	CASSLNWASVGEQYF	TGTGCCAGCAGCTTAAATTGGGCTAGCGTTGGCGAGCAGTACTTC